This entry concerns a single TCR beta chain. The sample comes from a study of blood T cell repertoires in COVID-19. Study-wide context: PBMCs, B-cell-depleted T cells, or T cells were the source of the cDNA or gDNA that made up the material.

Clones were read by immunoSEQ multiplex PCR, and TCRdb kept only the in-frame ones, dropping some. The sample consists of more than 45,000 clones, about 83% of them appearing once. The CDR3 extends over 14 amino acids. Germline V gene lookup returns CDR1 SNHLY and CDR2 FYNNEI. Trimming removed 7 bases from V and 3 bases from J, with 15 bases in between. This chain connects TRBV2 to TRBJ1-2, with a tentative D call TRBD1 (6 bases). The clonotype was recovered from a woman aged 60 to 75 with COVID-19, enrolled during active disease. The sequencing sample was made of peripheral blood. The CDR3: CASTEGGRDYGYTF. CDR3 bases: TGTGCCAGCACCGAAGGGGGAAGGGACTATGGCTACACCTTC.